This TCR beta chain appears in the sequencing data of a study of blood T cell repertoires in COVID-19 (dated by TCRdb to 2020 to 2021). Regarding the study in general: Samples covering the acute and convalescent phases of COVID-19 were provided by collaborators in the United States, Italy and Spain. The prospective study material was composed of cDNA or gDNA derived from T cells, B-cell-depleted T cells, or PBMCs. Subjects who had been exposed to COVID-19, were actively infected with it, or had recovered from it provided the deeply sampled blood TCRbeta repertoires that made up the dataset. The repertoires were released in a freely available public database meant as a resource for research on the immune response to SARS-CoV-2. The samples were drawn from two sources: the first 160 participants of the ongoing ImmuneRACE study, and over 950 subjects contributed by 6 global collaborators. Nearly every sample came with metadata listing a de-identified subject ID, COVID-19 status, age in years and sex. Where available, HLA class I and class II types were obtained from metadata supplied by the sample provider rather than from assay-based typing. Study-wide findings and limitations: Clinical and demographic metadata were provided uncurated, with the amount varying by source and participant.

A word on this clone: Its specific antigen is unknown. Base qualities are not recorded, but no much larger clone differs from it by a single base.

In the prospective study, participants were about 18 to 89 years old, resided in about two dozen geographic areas of the United States, and were enrolled through a virtual design. In the prospective study, participants were assigned to cohorts based on the clinical history participants reported in a screening survey and a study questionnaire. Recovered participants in ImmuneRACE Cohort 3 were defined by two consecutive negative NP/OP PCR tests, clearance by a healthcare professional, or resolution of symptoms. In the prospective study, whole blood, serum and a nasopharyngeal or oropharyngeal swab were collected from each participant by mobile phlebotomists. Prospective study participants could optionally give additional blood draws and questionnaires over an approximately two-month period. Prospective study blood samples were shipped either frozen or at room temperature before DNA extraction. TCRbeta CDR3 regions were amplified from genomic DNA using the immunoSEQ Assay, a bias-controlled multiplex PCR. For the original study's pipeline: The number of nucleated cells in each sample was estimated from the amplification of reference gene primers within the assay. To quantify the absolute abundance of each unique TCRbeta CDR3 rearrangement, sequence reads were collapsed and filtered. For each sample, productive Simpson clonality was calculated by taking the square root of Simpson's diversity index across productive rearrangements. Imported from immuneACCESS, the table was reduced by TCRdb to in-frame sequences with V and J called. These copies leave out some clones; in studies compared against another copy, an unresolved V gene accounts for under half, and the cause of the remainder is not known. V and J calls and clone size are as listed in that table; D and trimming were resolved from the DNA. This sample has approximately 230,000 clones in its table, and about nine tenths of those were observed once. The ten biggest clones cover roughly 1.7% of the sample.

This receptor was taken from a man aged 35 to 55 who had recovered from COVID-19. The sequenced material came from PBMCs or T cells enriched from blood (not recorded which).

The CDR3 protein is CASSSGQGISNTIYF. The sequence in DNA is TGCGCCAGCAGCTCAGGACAGGGGATATCGAACACCATATATTTT. The V gene is TRBV5-1 and the J gene is TRBJ1-3; TRBD1 aligns with 9 central bases. The V end gives up 3 bases and the J end 7 bases, leaving 8 bases in the junction not matched to a gene. Taken from the germline V gene, the CDR1 and CDR2 loops are SGHRS and YFSETQ. From its cysteine to its phenylalanine, the CDR3 spans 15 amino acids. The entry retains the CDR3 DNA only, 45 bases that are in frame from base 1.